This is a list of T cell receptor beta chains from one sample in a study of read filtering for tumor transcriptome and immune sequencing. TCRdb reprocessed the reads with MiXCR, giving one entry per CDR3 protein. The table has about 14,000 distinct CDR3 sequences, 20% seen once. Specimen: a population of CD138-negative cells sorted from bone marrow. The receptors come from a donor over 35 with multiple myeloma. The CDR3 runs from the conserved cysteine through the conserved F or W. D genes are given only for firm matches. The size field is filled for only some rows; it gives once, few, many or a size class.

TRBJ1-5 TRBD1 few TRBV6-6 CASRGQGASNQPQHF TGTGCCAGCAGGGGACAGGGTGCTAGCAATCAGCCCCAGCATTTT
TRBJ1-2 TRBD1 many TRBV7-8 CASSPTGSGDYGYTF TGTGCCAGCAGCCCGACAGGGTCGGGGGACTATGGCTACACCTTC
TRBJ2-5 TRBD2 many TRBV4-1 CASSQDTSGGGETQYF TGCGCCAGCAGCCAAGATACTAGCGGGGGAGGGGAGACCCAGTACTTC
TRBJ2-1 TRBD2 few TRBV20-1 CSALARGLAEQFF TGCAGTGCCTTAGCTCGGGGACTAGCGGAGCAGTTCTTC
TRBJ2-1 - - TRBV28 CASSLWQGLDNERFF TGTGCCAGCAGTTTATGGCAGGGGCTAGACAATGAGCGGTTCTTC
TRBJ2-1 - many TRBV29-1 CSVEEGQGGFF TGCAGCGTTGAAGAAGGGCAGGGAGGGTTCTTC
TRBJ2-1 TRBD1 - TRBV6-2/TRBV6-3 CASSGTAYNEQSF TGTGCCAGCAGCGGGACAGCCTACAATGAGCAGTCCTTC
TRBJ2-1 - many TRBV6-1 CASTSSYNEQFF TGTGCCAGCACGAGCTCCTACAATGAGCAGTTCTTC
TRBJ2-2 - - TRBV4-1 CASSQEALVAGELFF TGCGCCAGCAGCCAAGAAGCGTTGGTGGCCGGGGAGCTGTTTTTT
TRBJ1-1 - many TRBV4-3 CASSQERQVNTEAFF TGCGCCAGCAGCCAAGAACGGCAGGTGAACACTGAAGCTTTCTTT
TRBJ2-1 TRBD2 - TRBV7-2 CASSLAGSGGSYEQFF TGTGCCAGCAGCTTAGCAGGTAGCGGGGGGTCATATGAGCAGTTCTTC
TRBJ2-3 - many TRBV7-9 CASSKGRGATDTQYF TGTGCCAGCAGCAAAGGACGAGGGGCCACAGATACGCAGTATTTT
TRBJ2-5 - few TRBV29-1 CSVEGGEETQYF TGCAGCGTTGAAGGGGGGGAAGAGACCCAGTACTTC
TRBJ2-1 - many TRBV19 CASSIGGGSYNEQFF TGTGCCAGTAGTATTGGTGGGGGTTCCTACAATGAGCAGTTCTTC
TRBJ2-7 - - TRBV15 CASQGRNSYEQYF TGTGCCTCACAGGGACGGAACTCCTACGAGCAGTACTTC
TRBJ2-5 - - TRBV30 CAWSRRTKETQYF TGTGCCTGGAGTAGGCGGACTAAAGAGACCCAGTACTTC
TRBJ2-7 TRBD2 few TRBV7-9 CASSLKSGTSRDYEQYF TGTGCCAGCAGCCTAAAGAGTGGGACTAGTCGGGACTACGAGCAGTACTTC
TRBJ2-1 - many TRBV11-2 CASSKTSNEQFF TGTGCCAGCAGCAAAACTAGCAATGAGCAGTTCTTC
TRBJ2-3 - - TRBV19 CASSSGLEFRDAQYF TGTGCCAGTAGTTCGGGACTCGAATTCCGGGATGCGCAGTATTTT
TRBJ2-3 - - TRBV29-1 CSAGEEGDTQYF TGCAGCGCTGGAGAGGAAGGAGATACGCAGTATTTT
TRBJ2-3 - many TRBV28 CASSLFQGRTDTQYF TGTGCCAGCAGTTTATTTCAGGGGAGAACAGATACGCAGTATTTT
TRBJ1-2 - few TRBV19 CASRGSRETGVIYGYTF TGTGCCAGCCGGGGGTCCCGGGAGACCGGGGTCATCTATGGCTACACCTTC
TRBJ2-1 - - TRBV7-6 CASSLIESSYNEQFF TGTGCCAGCAGCTTAATAGAGTCGAGCTACAATGAGCAGTTCTTC
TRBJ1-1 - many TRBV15 CATSQGLNTEAFF TGTGCCACCAGTCAGGGTCTGAACACTGAAGCTTTCTTT
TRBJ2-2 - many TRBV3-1 CASSQVGATGELFF TGTGCCAGCAGCCAAGTAGGAGCTACCGGGGAGCTGTTTTTT
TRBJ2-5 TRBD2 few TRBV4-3 CASSQEASGQETQYF TGCGCCAGCAGCCAAGAGGCTAGCGGACAAGAGACCCAGTACTTC
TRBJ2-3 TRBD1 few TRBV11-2 CASRNNRGPLSTDTQYF TGTGCCAGCAGAAACAACAGGGGCCCGCTGAGCACAGATACGCAGTATTTT
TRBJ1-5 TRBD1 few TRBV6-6 CASSWAGGIQPQHF TGTGCCAGCAGTTGGGCAGGGGGCATCCAGCCCCAGCATTTT
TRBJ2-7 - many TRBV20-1 CSARDTEYEQYF TGCAGTGCCAGGGACACCGAATACGAGCAGTACTTC
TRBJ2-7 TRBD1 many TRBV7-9 CASRKTGTGGAEQYF TGTGCCAGCAGGAAGACCGGGACAGGGGGCGCCGAGCAGTACTTC
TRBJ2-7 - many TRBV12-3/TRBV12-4 CASSTGSGVQYF TGTGCCAGCAGTACCGGAAGCGGTGTGCAGTACTTC
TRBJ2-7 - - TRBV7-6 CASSPRAGQTYEQYF TGTGCCAGCAGCCCTCGGGCAGGGCAAACCTACGAGCAGTACTTC
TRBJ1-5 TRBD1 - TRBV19 CASTDRAVGQPQHF TGTGCCAGTACGGACAGGGCGGTCGGTCAGCCCCAGCATTTT
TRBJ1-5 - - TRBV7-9 CASSLVAGVLGNQPQHF TGTGCCAGCAGCTTAGTTGCAGGGGTCTTGGGCAATCAGCCCCAGCATTTT
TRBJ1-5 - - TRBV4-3 CASSQDYSGRQPQHF TGCGCCAGCAGCCAAGATTACTCTGGGCGGCAGCCCCAGCATTTT
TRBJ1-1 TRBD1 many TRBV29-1 CSGGQLLNTEAFF TGCAGCGGGGGACAGCTACTGAACACTGAAGCTTTCTTT
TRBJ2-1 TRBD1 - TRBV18 CASSPSNSGQGFNEQFF TGTGCCAGCTCACCGTCAAATTCGGGACAGGGTTTCAATGAGCAGTTCTTC
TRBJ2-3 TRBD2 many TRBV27 CASSSQGAGGPPDTQYF TGTGCCAGCAGTTCCCAAGGTGCGGGGGGGCCTCCAGATACGCAGTATTTT
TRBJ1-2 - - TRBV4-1 CASSQNPGPPNYGYTF TGCGCCAGCAGCCAAAACCCGGGACCCCCTAACTATGGCTACACCTTC
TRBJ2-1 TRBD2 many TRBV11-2 CASSPRRTRSNEQFF TGTGCCAGCAGCCCCCGCCGGACTAGAAGCAATGAGCAGTTCTTC
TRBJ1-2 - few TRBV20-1 CSARDRERVFYGYTF TGCAGTGCTAGAGATCGTGAGAGGGTCTTTTATGGCTACACCTTC
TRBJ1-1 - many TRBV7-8 CASSPRFIPNTEAFF TGTGCCAGCAGCCCGCGATTCATACCAAACACTGAAGCTTTCTTT
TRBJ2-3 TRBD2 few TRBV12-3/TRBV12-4 CASSFSLGTSGSTDTQYF TGTGCCAGCAGTTTCTCACTCGGTACTAGCGGGTCAACAGATACGCAGTATTTT
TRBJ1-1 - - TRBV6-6 CASSYDNHEAFF TGTGCCAGCAGTTACGACAATCACGAAGCTTTCTTT
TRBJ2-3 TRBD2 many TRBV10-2 CASSLSGPLTDTQYF TGCGCCAGCTCCCTTAGCGGGCCTCTCACAGATACGCAGTATTTT
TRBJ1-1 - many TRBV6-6 CASRQGDTEAFF TGTGCCAGCAGGCAGGGTGACACTGAAGCTTTCTTT
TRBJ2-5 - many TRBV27 CASSRSDSKETQYF TGTGCCAGCAGCCGGAGCGACAGTAAAGAGACCCAGTACTTC
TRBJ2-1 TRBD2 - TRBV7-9 CASSLGRLAGGYNEQFF TGTGCCAGCAGTCTCGGAAGGCTAGCGGGAGGGTACAATGAGCAGTTCTTC
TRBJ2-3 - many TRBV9 CASSVVERATQYF TGTGCCAGCAGCGTAGTTGAGCGCGCTACGCAGTATTTT
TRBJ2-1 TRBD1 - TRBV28 CASTTPGQGLNEQFF TGTGCCAGCACCACCCCGGGACAGGGGTTAAATGAGCAGTTCTTC
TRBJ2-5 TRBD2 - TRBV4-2 CASSLAGVEETQYF TGTGCCAGCAGCTTAGCGGGAGTGGAGGAGACCCAGTACTTC
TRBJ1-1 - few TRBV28 CAITGAPGTEAFF TGTGCCATCACGGGAGCGCCGGGGACTGAAGCTTTCTTT
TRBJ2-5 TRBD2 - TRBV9 CASSVTSGLAGVQETQYF TGTGCCAGCAGCGTCACCTCGGGACTAGCGGGCGTCCAAGAGACCCAGTACTTC
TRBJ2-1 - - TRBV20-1 CSAKDTGTQYNEQFF TGCAGTGCCAAAGACACCGGGACCCAATACAATGAGCAGTTCTTC
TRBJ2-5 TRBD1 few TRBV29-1 CSVRGRTGGLETQYF TGCAGCGTCAGGGGGCGGACAGGGGGTCTAGAGACCCAGTACTTC
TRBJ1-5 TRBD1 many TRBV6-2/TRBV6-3 CASSPDRTLKPQHF TGTGCCAGCAGTCCGGACAGGACATTGAAGCCCCAGCATTTT
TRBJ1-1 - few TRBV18 CASSLGMTEAFF TGTGCCAGCTCACTAGGGATGACTGAAGCTTTCTTT
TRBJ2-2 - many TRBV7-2 CASSHQGKGTGELFF TGTGCCAGCAGCCATCAGGGCAAAGGGACCGGGGAGCTGTTTTTT
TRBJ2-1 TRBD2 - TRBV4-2 CASSQRGAASSYNEQFF TGTGCCAGCAGCCAGCGGGGGGCCGCTAGCTCCTACAATGAGCAGTTCTTC
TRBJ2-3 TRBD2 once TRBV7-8 CASRTTSGRDNTQYF TGTGCCAGCAGGACTACTAGCGGGAGGGACAATACGCAGTATTTT